The rows below give T cell receptor beta chains drawn from one sample of a study of regulatory T cells in long-lasting Graves disease. TCRdb processed the multiplex PCR reads anew with MiXCR; each CDR3 protein has one entry. The data contain approximately 490,000 distinct CDR3 sequences, around 16% of them singletons. The same data also went into a second study, on T cells in Graves' hyperthyroidism and ophthalmopathy.

The sequencing here drew on peripheral blood mononuclear cells (PBMCs), taken at new diagnosis, from a patient treated with antithyroid drugs. These receptors were collected from a man aged 35-49 years with Graves disease. CDR3s include the opening cysteine and the closing phenylalanine or tryptophan. D genes are given only for firm matches. A clone size is listed for some rows: how often the clone was seen (once, few, many), or a class if it is expanded.

v_call	j_call	cdr3_length	clone_size	d_call	cdr3_aa	cdr3_nt
TRBV7-3	TRBJ2-7	14	many	-	CASSLRPQGYEQYF	TGTGCCAGCAGCTTAAGGCCCCAGGGATACGAGCAGTACTTC
TRBV19	TRBJ1-5	13	-	-	CASSIGERQPQHF	TGTGCCAGTAGTATTGGGGAGAGACAGCCCCAGCATTTT
TRBV28	TRBJ1-6	17	many	-	CASSLWGQPRYNSPLHF	TGTGCCAGCAGTTTATGGGGTCAGCCTCGCTATAATTCACCCCTCCACTTT
TRBV18	TRBJ2-7	16	many	-	CASSPPVRGSVYEQYF	TGTGCCAGCTCACCACCGGTCCGAGGGAGTGTCTACGAGCAGTACTTC
TRBV7-3	TRBJ2-4	14	many	TRBD2	CASSSGTTNDIQYF	TGTGCCAGCTCCAGCGGGACTACGAATGACATTCAGTACTTC
TRBV6-1	TRBJ1-2	15	many	-	CASSARDKGAYGYTF	TGTGCCAGCAGCGCCCGGGACAAAGGAGCCTATGGCTACACCTTC
TRBV5-1	TRBJ2-1	15	few	TRBD1	CASSYPGTGYNEQFF	TGCGCCAGCAGCTATCCCGGGACAGGCTACAATGAGCAGTTCTTC
TRBV28	TRBJ1-1	15	many	TRBD1	CASSDWDRVNTEAFF	TGTGCCAGCAGTGACTGGGACAGGGTGAACACTGAAGCTTTCTTT
TRBV2	TRBJ2-5	13	many	TRBD2	CASSKTSRETQYF	TGTGCCAGCAGTAAGACTAGCAGAGAGACCCAGTACTTC
TRBV20-1	TRBJ2-7	15	many	-	CSASGRKFGPYEQYF	TGCAGTGCTAGTGGTAGAAAGTTTGGTCCTTACGAGCAGTACTTC
TRBV5-1	TRBJ2-2	15	many	TRBD1	CASSLFDRGTGELFF	TGCGCCAGCAGCTTGTTCGACAGGGGCACCGGGGAGCTGTTTTTT
TRBV6-1	TRBJ2-1	16	-	-	CASRISGTSSYNEQFF	TGTGCCAGCCGGATTAGCGGAACTAGCTCCTACAATGAGCAGTTCTTC
TRBV20-1	TRBJ2-5	12	few	-	CSANRDRETQYF	TGCAGTGCTAACCGAGACCGCGAGACCCAGTACTTC
TRBV29-1	TRBJ2-7	16	-	TRBD1	CSVEERDRDPRFEQYF	TGCAGCGTTGAAGAGCGGGACAGGGACCCTCGTTTCGAGCAGTACTTC
TRBV30	TRBJ2-7	12	many	-	CAWKIRGSEQYF	TGTGCCTGGAAGATAAGGGGCAGCGAGCAGTACTTC
TRBV7-8	TRBJ2-1	16	many	-	CASSLTFIGVNNEQFF	TGTGCCAGCAGCTTAACTTTTATTGGCGTTAACAATGAGCAGTTCTTC